The 13 T cell receptor beta chains given below trace back to one sample, sequenced in a study of technical replicates of blood from a handful of donors. Sequenced by immunoSEQ multiplex PCR; TCRdb stores in-frame clones only, minus some. The repertoire holds over 55,000 clones, with more than 75% as singletons. Sequencing was carried out using PBMCs. The source of these receptors is a human donor in good health. Some clones in this sample may be carry-over from other donors' samples.

Only a few counts were recorded for this clone. The chain recombines TRBV9 with TRBJ1-5, with 11 bases that match TRBD1. The CDR3 spans 14 residues. Looked up from germline, CDR1 is SGDLS and CDR2 is YYNGEE. V lost 4 bases to trimming and J lost 8 bases; unmatched junction nucleotides: 5. CDR3 DNA sequence: TGTGCCAGCAGCCCGGGACAGGGGGTCGAGCCCCAGCATTTT. Amino acids: CASSPGQGVEPQHF.

The chain uses TRBV19 and TRBJ2-6; 15 nucleotides agree with TRBD2. The ends lost 4 bases at V and 0 bases at J; junction bases unmatched: 4. CDR1 and CDR2 from the germline V gene are LNHDA and SQIVND (reference sequence). The CDR3 has 19 residues. The CDR3 loop is CASSKGLAGGSSGANVLTF. CDR3 sequence (DNA): TGTGCCAGTAGTAAAGGACTAGCGGGGGGGAGCTCTGGGGCCAACGTCCTGACTTTC.

V is TRBV7-2 and J is TRBJ2-7; D is unclear. Germline V gene sequence: CDR1 SGHTA, CDR2 FQGNSA. Trimming shortened V by 2 bases and J by 3 bases, and 8 bases separated the two germline ends. The CDR3 runs to 13 residues. The CDR3 coding sequence is TGTGCCAGCAGCTTAAACGCAGTCTACGAGCAGTACTTC. Translating it yields CASSLNAVYEQYF.

V gene TRBV4-3 combines with J gene TRBJ2-3, with TRBD2 as a possible D gene (6 bases). V was pared by 0 bases and J by 2 bases, with 12 bases between. Germline V lookup: CDR1 LGHNA, CDR2 YSLEER. The length of the CDR3 is 16 residues. The CDR3 sequence: CASSQDSAGFTDTQYF. CDR3 DNA: TGCGCCAGCAGCCAAGATTCGGCGGGATTCACAGATACGCAGTATTTT.

In nucleotides, the CDR3 is TGCGCCAGCAGCCTTGGGCTAGCGTTTGTCGGGGAGCTGTTTTTT. Its protein is CASSLGLAFVGELFF. V gene TRBV5-1 combines with J gene TRBJ2-2; possible D gene TRBD2, 6 bases. Germline loops: CDR1 SGHRS, CDR2 YFSETQ. V gave up 4 bases and J gave up 7 bases, with 17 bases separating them. This CDR3 spans 15 amino acids.

The chain combines TRBV27 with TRBJ2-7, with TRBD2 matching over 8 bases. This CDR3 region has 14 residues. V shed 2 bases, J shed 5 bases, and the junction held 5 bases outside the gene matches. Per the germline V gene, CDR1 is MNHEY and CDR2 is SMNVEV (reference sequence). The CDR3 DNA is TGTGCCAGCAGTTTAGTGGCGGGGGGCCACGAGCAGTACTTC. It encodes CASSLVAGGHEQYF.

The chain employs TRBV5-6 and TRBJ2-7; TRBD1 agrees at 8 bases. Germline trimming cut 5 bases from V and 1 base from J; bases unmatched to any gene: 2. There are 13 residues in the CDR3. Germline V gives CDR1 SGHDT, CDR2 YYEEEE. The CDR3 DNA follows: TGTGCCAGCAGTTACAGGGGGTCCTACGAGCAGTACTTC. This gives the protein CASSYRGSYEQYF.

The chain recombines TRBV7-2 with TRBJ2-7; 15 nucleotides agree with TRBD2. Germline loops: CDR1 SGHTA, CDR2 FQGNSA. This CDR3 comprises 18 residues. V lost 5 bases and J lost 3; bases outside the gene matches: 11. The CDR3 DNA reads as TGTGCCAGCAGCCCCGGGCAGGGACTAGCGGGGGGACGCTACGAGCAGTACTTC. Translated, it gives CASSPGQGLAGGRYEQYF.

As DNA, the CDR3 is TGTGCCAGCAGCTTAGAGGTAGCGGGGGTATACGAGCAGTACTTC. It is translated as CASSLEVAGVYEQYF. The chain carries TRBV7-2 and TRBJ2-7; 9 bases agree with TRBD2. Germline lookup yields CDR1 SGHTA and CDR2 FQGNSA. V was clipped by 1 base and J by 4 bases; unmatched bases: 5. This CDR3 is built from 15 residues.

The J gene is TRBJ2-3, the V gene TRBV7-2, with D unclear. V was shortened by 6 bases and J by 6 bases, with 10 bases between the two germline ends. Germline-derived CDR1 and CDR2 are SGHTA and FQGNSA. The CDR3 is 12 residues long. CDR3 nucleotide sequence: TGTGCCAGCAGGGGTGCCGGGGATACGCAGTATTTT. Amino acid sequence: CASRGAGDTQYF.

This chain links TRBV9 with TRBJ2-7, with D unclear. The CDR3 contains 13 residues. Germline V CDR1 and CDR2: SGDLS, YYNGEE. V lost 0 bases and J lost 6, with 10 bases in between. In DNA form, the CDR3 reads TGTGCCAGCAGCGTAGATGAGTACCGCGAGCAGTACTTC. Encoded protein: CASSVDEYREQYF. Full variable domain (remainder filled in from reference TRBV9 and TRBJ2-7): DSGVTQTPKHLITATGQRVTLRCSPRSGDLSVYWYQQSLDQGLQFLIQYYNGEERAKGNILERFSAQQFPDLHSELNLSSLELGDSALYFCASSVDEYREQYFGPGTRLTVT.

The chain carries TRBV7-2 and TRBJ2-2, with 9 bases aligning to TRBD1. This CDR3 has 16 residues. V shed 5 bases, J shed 2 bases, and the junction held 6 bases outside the gene matches. Germline V lookup: CDR1 SGHTA, CDR2 FQGNSA. CDR3 residues: CASSLGGQGNTGELFF. The CDR3 DNA is TGTGCCAGCAGCCTGGGGGGACAGGGTAACACCGGGGAGCTGTTTTTT. The variable domain in full, completed from reference TRBV7-2 and TRBJ2-2, reads GAGVSQSPSNKVTEKGKDVELRCDPISGHTALYWYRQSLGQGLEFLIYFQGNSAPDKSGLPSDRFSAERTGGSVSTLTIQRTQQEDSAVYLCASSLGGQGNTGELFFGEGSRLTVL.

CDR3 in DNA: TGTGCCAGCAGCTTACAACAGGGGGACACTGAAGCTTTCTTT. Residues: CASSLQQGDTEAFF. The chain employs TRBV5-4 and TRBJ1-1; 8 bases line up with TRBD1. CDR3 length: 14 amino acids. V was pared by 2 bases and J by 3 bases, with 3 bases of the junction left unmatched. Germline assignment: CDR1 SGHNT and CDR2 YYREEE (reference sequence).